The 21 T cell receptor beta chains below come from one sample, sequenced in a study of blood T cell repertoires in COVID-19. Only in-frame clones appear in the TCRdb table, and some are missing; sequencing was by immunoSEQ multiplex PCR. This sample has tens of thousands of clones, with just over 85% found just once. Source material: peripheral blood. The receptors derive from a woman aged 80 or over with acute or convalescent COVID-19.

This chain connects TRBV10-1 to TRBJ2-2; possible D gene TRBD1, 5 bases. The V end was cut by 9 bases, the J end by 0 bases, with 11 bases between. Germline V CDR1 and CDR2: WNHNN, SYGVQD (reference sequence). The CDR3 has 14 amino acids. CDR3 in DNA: TGCGCCAGTAGACAGTTCGCGAACACCGGGGAGCTGTTTTTT. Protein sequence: CASRQFANTGELFF.

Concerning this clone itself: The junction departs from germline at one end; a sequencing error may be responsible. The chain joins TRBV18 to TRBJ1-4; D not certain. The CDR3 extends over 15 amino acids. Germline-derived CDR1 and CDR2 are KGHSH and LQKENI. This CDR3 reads CASSPQSDGGEKLFF. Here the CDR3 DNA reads TGTGCCAGCTCCCCACAGTCGGATGGAGGGGAAAAACTGTTTTTT.

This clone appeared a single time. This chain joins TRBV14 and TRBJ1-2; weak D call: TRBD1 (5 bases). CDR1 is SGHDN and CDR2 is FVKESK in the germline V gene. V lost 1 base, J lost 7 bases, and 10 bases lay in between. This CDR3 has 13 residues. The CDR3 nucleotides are TGTGCCAGCAGCCAAGCCATAAGGGGTGGCTACACCTTC. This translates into CASSQAIRGGYTF.

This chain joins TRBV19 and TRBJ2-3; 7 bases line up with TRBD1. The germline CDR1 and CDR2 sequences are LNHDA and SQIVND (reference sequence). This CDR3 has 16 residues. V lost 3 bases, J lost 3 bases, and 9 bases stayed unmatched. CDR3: CASSIWVGGMTDTQYF. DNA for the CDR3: TGTGCCAGTAGTATCTGGGTAGGGGGCATGACAGATACGCAGTATTTT.

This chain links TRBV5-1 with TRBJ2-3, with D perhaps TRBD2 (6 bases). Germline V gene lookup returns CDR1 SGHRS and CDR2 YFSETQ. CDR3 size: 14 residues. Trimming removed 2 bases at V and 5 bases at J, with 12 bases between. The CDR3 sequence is CASSFGRGLDTQYF. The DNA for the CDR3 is TGCGCCAGCAGCTTCGGGCGGGGATTAGATACGCAGTATTTT.

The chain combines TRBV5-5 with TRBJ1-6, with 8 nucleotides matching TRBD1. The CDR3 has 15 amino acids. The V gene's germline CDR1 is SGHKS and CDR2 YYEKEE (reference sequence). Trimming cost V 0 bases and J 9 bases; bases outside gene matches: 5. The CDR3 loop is CASSLVQGAGSPLHF. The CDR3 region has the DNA TGTGCCAGCAGCTTGGTGCAGGGGGCGGGTTCACCCCTCCACTTT.

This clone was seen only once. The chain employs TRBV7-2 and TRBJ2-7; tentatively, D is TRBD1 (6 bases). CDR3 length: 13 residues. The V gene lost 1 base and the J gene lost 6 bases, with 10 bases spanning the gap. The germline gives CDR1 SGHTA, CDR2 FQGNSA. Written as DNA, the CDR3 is TGTGCCAGCAGCTTAGAACAGGGTACCGAGCAGTACTTC. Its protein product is CASSLEQGTEQYF.

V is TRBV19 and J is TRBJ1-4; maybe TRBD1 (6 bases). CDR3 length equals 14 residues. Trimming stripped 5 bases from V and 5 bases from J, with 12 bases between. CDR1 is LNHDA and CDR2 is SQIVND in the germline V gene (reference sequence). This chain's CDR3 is CASSVRQVNEKLFF. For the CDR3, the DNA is TGTGCCAGTAGTGTTCGACAGGTCAATGAAAAACTGTTTTTT.

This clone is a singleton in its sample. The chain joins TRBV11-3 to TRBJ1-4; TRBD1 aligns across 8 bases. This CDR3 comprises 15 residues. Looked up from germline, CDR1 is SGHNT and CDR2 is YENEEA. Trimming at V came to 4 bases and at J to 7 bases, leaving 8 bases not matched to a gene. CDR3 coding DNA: TGTGCCAGCAGCTCCGGACAGGGTAGGAGTGAAAAACTGTTTTTT. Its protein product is CASSSGQGRSEKLFF.

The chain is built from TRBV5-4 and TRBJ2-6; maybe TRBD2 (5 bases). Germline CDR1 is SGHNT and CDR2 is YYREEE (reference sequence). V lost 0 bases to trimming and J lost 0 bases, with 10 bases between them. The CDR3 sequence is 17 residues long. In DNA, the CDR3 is TGTGCCAGCAGCTTGGAGTTCGGGGACTCTGGGGCCAACGTCCTGACTTTC. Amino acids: CASSLEFGDSGANVLTF. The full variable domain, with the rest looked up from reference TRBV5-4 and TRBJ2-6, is ETGVTQSPTHLIKTRGQQVTLRCSSQSGHNTVSWYQQALGQGPQFIFQYYREEENGRGNFPPRFSGLQFPNYSSELNVNALELDDSALYLCASSLEFGDSGANVLTFGAGSRLTVL.

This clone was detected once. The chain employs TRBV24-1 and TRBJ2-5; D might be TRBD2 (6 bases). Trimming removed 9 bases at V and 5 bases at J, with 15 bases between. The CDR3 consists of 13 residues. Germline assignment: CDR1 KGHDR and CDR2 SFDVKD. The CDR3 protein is CATDPTGGETQYF. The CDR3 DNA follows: TGTGCCACCGACCCCACCGGAGGGGAGACCCAGTACTTC.

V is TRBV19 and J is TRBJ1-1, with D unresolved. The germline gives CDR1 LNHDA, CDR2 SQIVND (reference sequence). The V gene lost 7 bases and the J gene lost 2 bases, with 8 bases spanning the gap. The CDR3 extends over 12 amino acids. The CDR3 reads CASNSGNTEAFF. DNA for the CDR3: TGTGCCAGTAACAGTGGTAACACTGAAGCTTTCTTT.

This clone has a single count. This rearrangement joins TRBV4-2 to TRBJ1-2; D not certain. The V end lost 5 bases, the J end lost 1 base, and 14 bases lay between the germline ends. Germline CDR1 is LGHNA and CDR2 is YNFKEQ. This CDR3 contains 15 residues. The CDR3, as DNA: TGTGCCAGCAGCGAAGGGTCGGGAAATAACTATGGCTACACCTTC. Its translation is CASSEGSGNNYGYTF.

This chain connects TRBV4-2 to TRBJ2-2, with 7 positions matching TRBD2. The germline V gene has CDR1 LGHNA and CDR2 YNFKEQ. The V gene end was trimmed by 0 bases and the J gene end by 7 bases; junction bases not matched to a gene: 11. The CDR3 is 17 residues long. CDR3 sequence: CASSQDRREAGGGELFF. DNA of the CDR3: TGTGCCAGCAGCCAAGATCGACGGGAGGCCGGGGGCGGGGAGCTGTTTTTT.

CDR3 DNA: TGCGCCAGCAGCCAACCCCTCCAGGCGGGAGTTAAAAATGAGCAGTTCTTC. Translating gives CASSQPLQAGVKNEQFF. V and J are TRBV4-1 and TRBJ2-1; 7 positions match TRBD2. There are 17 residues in the CDR3. Germline assignment: CDR1 MGHRA and CDR2 YSYEKL. Trimming took 2 bases from V and 7 from J; bases not matched to a gene: 14.

The CDR3 reads CASSPQGLAGDEQFF. The CDR3 DNA reads TGTGCCAGTAGTCCCCAGGGGCTAGCGGGTGATGAGCAGTTCTTC. The gene calls are TRBV19 and TRBJ2-1, with 8 nucleotides matching TRBD2. The CDR3 extends over 15 amino acids. The V segment lost 5 bases and the J segment 8 bases; nucleotides outside the gene matches: 11. Germline lookup yields CDR1 LNHDA and CDR2 SQIVND (reference sequence).

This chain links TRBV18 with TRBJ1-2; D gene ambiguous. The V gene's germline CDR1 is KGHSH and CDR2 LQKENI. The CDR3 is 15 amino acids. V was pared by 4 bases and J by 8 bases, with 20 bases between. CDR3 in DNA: TGTGCCAGCTCACAATTCCTGAGTGACGCGGTAGGCTACACCTTC. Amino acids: CASSQFLSDAVGYTF.

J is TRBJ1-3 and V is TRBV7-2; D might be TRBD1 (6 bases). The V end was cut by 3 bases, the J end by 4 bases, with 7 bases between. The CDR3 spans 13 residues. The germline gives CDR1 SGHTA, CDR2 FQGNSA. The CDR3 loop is CASSFGQGNTIYF. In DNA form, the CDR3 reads TGTGCCAGCAGCTTCGGACAGGGAAACACCATATATTTT.

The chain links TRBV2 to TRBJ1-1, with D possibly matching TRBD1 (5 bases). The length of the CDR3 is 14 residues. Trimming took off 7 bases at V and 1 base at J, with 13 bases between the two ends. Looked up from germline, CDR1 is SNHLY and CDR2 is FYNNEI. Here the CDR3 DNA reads TGTGCCAGCACCGAAGCTGGACAGAACACTGAAGCTTTCTTT. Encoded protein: CASTEAGQNTEAFF.

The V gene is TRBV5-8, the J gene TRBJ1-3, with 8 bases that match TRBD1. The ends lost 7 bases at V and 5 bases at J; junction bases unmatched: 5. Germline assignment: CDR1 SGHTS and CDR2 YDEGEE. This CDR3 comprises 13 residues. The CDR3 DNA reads TGTGCCAGCCGTTGGACAGGGAGAAACACCATATATTTT. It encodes CASRWTGRNTIYF. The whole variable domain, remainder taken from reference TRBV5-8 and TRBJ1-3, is EAGVTQSPTHLIKTRGQQATLRCSPISGHTSVYWYQQALGLGLQFLLWYDEGEERNRGNFPPRFSGRQFPNYSSELNVNALELEDSALYLCASRWTGRNTIYFGEGSWLTVV.

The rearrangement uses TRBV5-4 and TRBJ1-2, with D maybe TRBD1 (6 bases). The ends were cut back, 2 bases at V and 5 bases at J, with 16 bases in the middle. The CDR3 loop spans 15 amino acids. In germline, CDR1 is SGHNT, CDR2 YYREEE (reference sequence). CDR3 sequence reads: CASSLPIGGSYGYTF. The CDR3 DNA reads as TGTGCCAGCAGCTTACCCATAGGGGGAAGTTATGGCTACACCTTC.